The present T cell receptor beta chain was sequenced within a study of CD8+ T cells in alopecia areata. The V gene's germline CDR1 is ENHRY and CDR2 SYGVKD. This CDR3 region has 13 residues. Unmatched junction bases numbered 3, after V lost 6 bases and J lost 5 bases. The sample holds a few counts of this clone. Additional DNA sequences in this sample encode the identical CDR3. Reverse transcribed after extraction, RNA yielded cDNA as the sequencing template. The method was immunoSEQ multiplex PCR; TCRdb's version includes in-frame clones alone and lacks a portion of them. The sample lists some 120,000 clones, approximately 58% seen once, with 4.5% to 5.5% in the top ten.

The rearrangement links TRBV10-3 to TRBJ1-5; 8 bases map to TRBD1. The source material was CD4+ T cells sorted from blood, sampled at week 0. The sequence was obtained from a human donor with alopecia areata. CDR3 DNA sequence: TGTGCCATCAGCAGGGGGCTGGATCAGCCCCAGCATTTT. The encoded protein is CAISRGLDQPQHF.